Many counts were recorded for the clone carrying this T cell receptor (beta chain). The antigen is undetermined. The data were obtained in a study of CD8 T cells in ankylosing spondylitis. General study results and limits: As reported, disease-linked clones showed significant enrichment in matched ankylosing spondylitis synovial fluid. A TCR beta motif of eight highly homologous variants appeared characteristic of ankylosing spondylitis blood. Past research had described some motif variants in reactive arthritis synovial fluid and blood.

5'-RACE, quantitative and with molecular barcodes, yielded the TCR beta libraries. Via MiXCR, TCRdb re-called the 5' RACE reads, giving one row per CDR3 protein. This repertoire shows about 170,000 distinct CDR3 sequences, around 17% found once; its top ten account for approximately 7.8%. Germline CDR1 reads MNHEY; CDR2 reads SMNVEV (reference sequence). The CDR3 extends over 14 amino acids. The ends were cut back, 4 bases at V and 3 bases at J, with 12 bases in the middle. The receptor was isolated from a male donor with ankylosing spondylitis or in good health (not recorded which). What was sequenced was blood, either unsorted or a sorted T cell fraction (not recorded which). The chain carries TRBV27 and TRBJ1-2, with D maybe TRBD1 (5 bases). The CDR3 DNA reads TGTGCCAGCAGTTCCGGTGGGGGGTACTATGGCTACACCTTC. It is translated as CASSSGGGYYGYTF.